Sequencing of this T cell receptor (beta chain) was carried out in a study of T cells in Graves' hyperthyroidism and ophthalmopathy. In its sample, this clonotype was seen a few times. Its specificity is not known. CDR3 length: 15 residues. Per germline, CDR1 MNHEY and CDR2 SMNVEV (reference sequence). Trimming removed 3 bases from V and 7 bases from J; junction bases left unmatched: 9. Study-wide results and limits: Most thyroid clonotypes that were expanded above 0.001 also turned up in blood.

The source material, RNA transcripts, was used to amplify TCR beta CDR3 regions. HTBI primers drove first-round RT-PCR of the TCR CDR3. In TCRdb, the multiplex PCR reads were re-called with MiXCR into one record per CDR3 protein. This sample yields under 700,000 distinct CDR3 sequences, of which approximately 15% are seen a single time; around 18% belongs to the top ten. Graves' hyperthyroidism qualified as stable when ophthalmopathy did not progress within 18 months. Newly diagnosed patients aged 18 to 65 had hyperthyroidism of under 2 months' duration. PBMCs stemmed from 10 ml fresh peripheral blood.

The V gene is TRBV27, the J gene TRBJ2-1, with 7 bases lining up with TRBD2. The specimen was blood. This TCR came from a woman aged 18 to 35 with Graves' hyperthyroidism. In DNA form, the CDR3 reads TGTGCCAGCAGTTTCGGGGACTACGGAATTAATGAGCAGTTCTTC. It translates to CASSFGDYGINEQFF.